Each of the 29 T cell receptor beta chains below was sequenced from the same sample in a study of blood T cell repertoires in COVID-19. Assay: immunoSEQ multiplex PCR; the TCRdb copy retains only in-frame clones and omits some. The sample consists of 280,000 or so clones, roughly 85% of them appearing once. Sample: PBMCs or T cells enriched from blood (not recorded which). The receptor source for this set is a woman aged 35 to 49 who had recovered from COVID-19.

V is TRBV5-4 and J is TRBJ2-7, with TRBD2 identical over 7 bases. Trimming removed 6 bases from V and 7 bases from J; junction bases left unmatched: 10. This CDR3 is 13 amino acids long. In germline, CDR1 is SGHNT, CDR2 YYREEE (reference sequence). CDR3 region: CASNSAGAGEQYF. The DNA of the CDR3 is TGTGCCAGCAACTCGGCGGGAGCTGGGGAGCAGTACTTC.

This chain joins TRBV7-2 and TRBJ2-2; 10 nucleotides match TRBD2. J lost 2 bases, V lost 1 base, and 1 base had no gene match. CDR1 SGHTA and CDR2 FQGNSA come from the germline V gene. The CDR3 covers 16 residues. CDR3 coding DNA: TGTGCCAGCAGCTTAGTAGCGGGAGGAAACACCGGGGAGCTGTTTTTT. It specifies CASSLVAGGNTGELFF.

The chain has TRBV29-1 and TRBJ2-3; perhaps TRBD1 as D (6 bases). The V end lost 3 bases, the J end lost 6 bases, and 13 bases lay between the germline ends. The CDR3 extends over 13 amino acids. Per the germline V gene, CDR1 is SQVTM and CDR2 is ANQGSEA. The CDR3 nucleotides are TGCAGCGTTGAGCCGACCAGGGGTGATACGCAGTATTTT. It is translated as CSVEPTRGDTQYF.

The chain carries TRBV28 and TRBJ2-1; 9 positions match TRBD2. The CDR3 covers 16 residues. Trimming took 5 bases from V and 7 from J; bases not matched to a gene: 12. Germline loops: CDR1 MDHEN, CDR2 SYDVKM. The CDR3 DNA is TGTGCCAGCAGTCCTGGTCCAGCGGGAGGTCAGAATGAGCAGTTCTTC. It yields the protein CASSPGPAGGQNEQFF.

This clone was found a few times. The chain combines TRBV19 with TRBJ1-1; no reliable D call. The CDR3 spans 13 residues. CDR1 and CDR2 (germline): LNHDA, SQIVND (reference sequence). The V end was cut by 3 bases, the J end by 5 bases, with 10 bases between. This CDR3 reads CASSMSQATEAFF. The CDR3 nucleotides read TGTGCCAGTAGTATGTCCCAAGCGACTGAAGCTTTCTTT.

In DNA, the CDR3 is TGCGCCAGCAGCTTGGTGGGGGGACTTGGCTACACCTTC. Its translation: CASSLVGGLGYTF. This chain joins TRBV5-1 and TRBJ1-2, with D perhaps TRBD1 (5 bases). Trimming cost V 0 bases and J 7 bases, with 10 bases left between them. The CDR3 is 13 amino acids. Looked up from germline, CDR1 is SGHRS and CDR2 is YFSETQ.

This clone was recorded once. The rearrangement links TRBV18 to TRBJ2-5; 9 bases align to TRBD1. The germline V gene encodes CDR1 KGHSH and CDR2 LQKENI. With 4 bases clipped from V and 4 bases from J, the junction kept 7 bases outside the gene matches. This CDR3 comprises 15 residues. CDR3 bases: TGTGCCAGCTCACTCGGACAGGGGCTGAGAGAGACCCAGTACTTC. It encodes CASSLGQGLRETQYF.

The chain couples TRBV15 to TRBJ2-1; D might be TRBD1 (6 bases). V lost 3 bases, J lost 4 bases, and 16 bases lay in between. This CDR3 comprises 16 residues. Germline V gene data show CDR1 as LNHNV and CDR2 as YYDKDF (reference sequence). CDR3 amino acids: CATSRGQGNAYNEQFF. For the CDR3, the DNA is TGTGCCACCAGCAGGGGGCAGGGGAACGCTTACAATGAGCAGTTCTTC.

This clone showed up just a few times. The chain combines TRBV3-1 (or the pseudogene TRBV3-2) with TRBJ2-7, with 8 nucleotides matching TRBD1. This CDR3 comprises 17 residues. Germline V gene lookup returns CDR1 LGHDT and CDR2 YNNKEL (reference sequence). The ends lost 1 base at V and 0 bases at J; junction bases unmatched: 8. The CDR3 sequence: CASSQGAGGFASYEQYF. CDR3 nucleotide sequence: TGTGCCAGCAGCCAAGGAGCAGGGGGCTTCGCCTCCTACGAGCAGTACTTC.

This clone has just one count. The V gene is TRBV7-9, the J gene TRBJ2-7; 7 bases fit TRBD1. J gave up 0 bases and V 5 bases, and 4 bases lay outside the gene matches. This CDR3 is 14 amino acids long. CDR1 SEHNR and CDR2 FQNEAQ come from the germline V gene (reference sequence). The CDR3 region has the DNA TGTGCCAGCAGCCTCGGGACAGTCTCCTACGAGCAGTACTTC. Translated, it gives CASSLGTVSYEQYF.

This clone was picked up one time. The chain employs TRBV5-1 and TRBJ2-1, with 7 bases aligning to TRBD2. Per the germline V gene, CDR1 is SGHRS and CDR2 is YFSETQ. V lost 5 bases, J lost 4 bases, and 3 bases stayed unmatched. This CDR3 has 13 residues. CDR3 sequence: CASRLAQYNEQFF. For the CDR3, the DNA is TGCGCCAGCAGACTAGCGCAGTACAATGAGCAGTTCTTC. Drawing the rest from reference TRBV5-1 and TRBJ2-1, the complete variable domain is KAGVTQTPRYLIKTRGQQVTLSCSPISGHRSVSWYQQTPGQGLQFLFEYFSETQRNKGNFPGRFSGRQFSNSRSEMNVSTLELGDSALYLCASRLAQYNEQFFGPGTRLTVL.

The chain is built from TRBV28 and TRBJ2-3; 9 positions match TRBD2. The CDR3 spans 16 residues. Trimming took 6 bases from V and 3 from J; bases not matched to a gene: 10. CDR1 and CDR2 (germline): MDHEN, SYDVKM. The CDR3 DNA follows: TGTGCCAGCAGCTCGGGTAGCGGGAGTCGTACAGATACGCAGTATTTT. This sequence encodes CASSSGSGSRTDTQYF.

V and J are TRBV27 and TRBJ2-1, with TRBD1 matching 10 bases. Germline loops: CDR1 MNHEY, CDR2 SMNVEV (reference sequence). This CDR3 has 15 residues. Germline trimming cut 6 bases from V and 7 bases from J; bases unmatched to any gene: 9. This chain's CDR3 is CASSWGTGDSNEQFF. For the CDR3, the DNA is TGTGCCAGCAGCTGGGGGACAGGGGATTCGAATGAGCAGTTCTTC.

The chain uses TRBV27 and TRBJ1-5; 8 nucleotides align to TRBD1. V was clipped by 5 bases and J by 6 bases; unmatched bases: 18. Germline values: CDR1 MNHEY, CDR2 SMNVEV (reference sequence). This CDR3 region has 18 residues. CDR3 DNA: TGTGCCAGCAGTCCAGCTCGGACAGGGCCTACGGGGCGTCAGCCCCAGCATTTT. Encoded protein: CASSPARTGPTGRQPQHF.

This clone was seen only a few times. The J gene is TRBJ2-4, the V gene TRBV2; D not certain. Trimming removed 1 base from V and 2 bases from J, with 9 bases in between. Germline-derived CDR1 and CDR2 are SNHLY and FYNNEI. The CDR3 extends over 15 amino acids. The CDR3 spells CASSEDLRSKNIQYF. As DNA, the CDR3 is TGTGCCAGCAGTGAAGATCTAAGATCCAAAAACATTCAGTACTTC.

The V gene is TRBV7-9, the J gene TRBJ1-2; D is undetermined. The V end was cut by 0 bases, the J end by 2 bases, with 7 bases between. The CDR3 runs 14 residues. Per the germline V gene, CDR1 is SEHNR and CDR2 is FQNEAQ (reference sequence). CDR3 amino acids: CASSLAVPNYGYTF. CDR3 nucleotide sequence: TGTGCCAGCAGCTTAGCCGTTCCGAACTATGGCTACACCTTC.

The CDR3 nucleotides read TGTGCCTGGAGTGTGGGGGGGGCAATTCAGTACTTC. This encodes CAWSVGGAIQYF. The chain uses TRBV30 and TRBJ2-4, with D possibly TRBD2 on 7 matching bases. The V gene's germline CDR1 is GTSNPN and CDR2 SVGIG (reference sequence). This CDR3 region has 12 residues. Trimming stripped 0 bases from V and 10 bases from J, with 10 bases between.

J is TRBJ2-7 and V is TRBV7-9, with TRBD1 matching over 8 bases. The germline V gene has CDR1 SEHNR and CDR2 FQNEAQ (reference sequence). The CDR3 is 14 residues long. V lost 1 base to trimming and J lost 6 bases; unmatched junction nucleotides: 5. CDR3 coding DNA: TGTGCCAGCAGCTTAGGACAGGGGCAGCCCGAGCAGTACTTC. Protein: CASSLGQGQPEQYF.

The V gene is TRBV5-6, the J gene TRBJ2-2; maybe TRBD1 (6 bases). The germline V and J ends were trimmed by 5 bases and 5 bases, with 13 bases remaining between them. Germline assignment: CDR1 SGHDT and CDR2 YYEEEE. This CDR3 spans 14 amino acids. The CDR3 spells CASRPGTLTGELFF. The CDR3 coding sequence is TGTGCCAGCAGGCCCGGGACACTGACCGGGGAGCTGTTTTTT.

The rearrangement joins TRBV29-1 to TRBJ2-2; D possibly corresponds to TRBD2 (6 bases). There are 16 residues in the CDR3. In germline, CDR1 is SQVTM, CDR2 ANQGSEA. V was shortened by 0 bases and J by 2 bases, with 13 bases between the two germline ends. The CDR3 DNA reads as TGCAGCGTTGAAGATCGGAGGGGTGGTAACACCGGGGAGCTGTTTTTT. This translates into CSVEDRRGGNTGELFF.

A word on this clone: This sample also contains other DNA sequences that code for the same CDR3. The genes are TRBV19 and TRBJ1-2; 9 bases fit TRBD1. Looked up from germline, CDR1 is LNHDA and CDR2 is SQIVND (reference sequence). The CDR3 spans 13 residues. Unmatched junction bases numbered 1, after V lost 6 bases and J lost 2 bases. CDR3 in DNA: TGTGCCAGTAGACAGGGGGCGAACTATGGCTACACCTTC. Protein sequence: CASRQGANYGYTF.

The CDR3 spells CASGLAQTYEQYF. The CDR3 bases are TGTGCCAGCGGCCTAGCGCAGACCTACGAGCAGTACTTC. The chain has TRBV28 and TRBJ2-7, with D perhaps TRBD2 (6 bases). The V and J ends lost 8 bases and 2 bases respectively, with 13 bases between them. The CDR3 extends over 13 amino acids. Germline V lookup: CDR1 MDHEN, CDR2 SYDVKM. The full variable domain, with the rest looked up from reference TRBV28 and TRBJ2-7, is DVKVTQSSRYLVKRTGEKVFLECVQDMDHENMFWYRQDPGLGLRLIYFSYDVKMKEKGDIPEGYSVSREKKERFSLILESASTNQTSMYLCASGLAQTYEQYFGPGTRLTVT.

The J gene is TRBJ2-5, the V gene TRBV28, with unresolved D. The CDR3 length is 15 residues. Per germline, CDR1 MDHEN and CDR2 SYDVKM. V was trimmed by 4 bases and J by 5 bases, leaving 17 bases between them. The CDR3 region is CASSYRPPRRETQYF. CDR3 nucleotides: TGTGCCAGCAGTTATCGGCCACCCCGGCGGGAGACCCAGTACTTC.

This chain connects TRBV2 to TRBJ2-7; D perhaps matches TRBD1 (6 bases). The CDR3 consists of 14 residues. Germline V CDR1 and CDR2: SNHLY, FYNNEI. V lost 6 bases and J 0 bases, leaving 12 bases between the germline ends. DNA for the CDR3: TGTGCCAGCAGGTACAGGGCCAGCTCCTACGAGCAGTACTTC. Its protein is CASRYRASSYEQYF. The entire variable domain, with the rest obtained from reference TRBV2 and TRBJ2-7, is as follows: EPEVTQTPSHQVTQMGQEVILRCVPISNHLYFYWYRQILGQKVEFLVSFYNNEISEKSEIFDDQFSVERPDGSNFTLKIRSTKLEDSAMYFCASRYRASSYEQYFGPGTRLTVT.

The chain links TRBV19 to TRBJ2-3; 10 bases are shared with TRBD2. The CDR3 has 16 residues. CDR1 is LNHDA and CDR2 is SQIVND in the germline V gene (reference sequence). J was trimmed by 5 bases and V by 4 bases; bases with no gene match: 9. CDR3 DNA: TGTGCCAGTAGTAGGGCTAGCGGGAGCGGGCTAGATACGCAGTATTTT. It specifies CASSRASGSGLDTQYF.

This chain connects TRBV28 to TRBJ1-2, with D possibly TRBD1 on 6 matching bases. Germline V gives CDR1 MDHEN, CDR2 SYDVKM. This CDR3 contains 13 residues. V was pared by 2 bases and J by 5 bases, with 9 bases between. CDR3 amino acids: CASSLSGQYGYTF. CDR3 DNA sequence: TGTGCCAGCAGTTTAAGTGGACAGTATGGCTACACCTTC.

This chain uses TRBV5-1 with TRBJ2-7; 9 bases line up with TRBD2. Germline CDR1 is SGHRS and CDR2 is YFSETQ. V dropped 3 bases and J dropped 4; count of bases not matched to a gene: 5. The CDR3 is made up of 14 amino acids. The CDR3 region has the DNA TGCGCCAGCAGCTCGACTAGCGGAAAATACGAGCAGTACTTC. Translated, it gives CASSSTSGKYEQYF.

The chain uses TRBV6-4 and TRBJ2-7; D possibly corresponds to TRBD2 (6 bases). The CDR3 is made up of 14 amino acids. Trimming shortened V by 6 bases and J by 0 bases, and 12 bases separated the two germline ends. CDR1 is MRHNA and CDR2 is SNTAGT in the germline V gene. The CDR3 nucleotides read TGTGCCAGCAGACTAGCTGATAGCTCCTACGAGCAGTACTTC. It is translated as CASRLADSSYEQYF.

The CDR3 loop is CASSHDTLDTQYF. The CDR3 region has the DNA TGCGCCAGCAGCCACGACACATTAGATACGCAGTATTTT. J is TRBJ2-3 and V is TRBV4-3, with D uncertain. The V gene's germline CDR1 is LGHNA and CDR2 YSLEER. CDR3 size: 13 residues. The V and J ends lost 3 bases and 5 bases respectively, with 9 bases between them.